The sequence of this TCR beta chain was determined in a study of blood T cell repertoires in COVID-19. Study as a whole: Researchers got acute and convalescent COVID-19 samples from the United States, Italy and Spain. The analysed material was cDNA or gDNA that came from T cells, B-cell-depleted T cells, or PBMCs.

There are 15 residues in the CDR3. Trimming removed 2 bases from V and 3 bases from J, with 13 bases in between. The germline V gene has CDR1 MNHEY and CDR2 SMNVEV (reference sequence). Original methodology: Reference gene primer amplification in the assay estimated nucleated cell counts. Some clones are missing from TCRdb's copy, which holds only in-frame ones; the method was immunoSEQ multiplex PCR. V and J calls and clone size follow that table, whereas D and trimming were derived from the DNA. The data hold 200,000 to 300,000 clones, with roughly 91% observed a single time. V usage is TRBV27 and J usage is TRBJ1-1, with TRBD1 as a possible D gene (5 bases). This TCR came from a woman aged 35 to 49 who had recovered from COVID-19. Material for sequencing was peripheral blood. In nucleotides, the CDR3 is TGTGCCAGCAGTTTAGGGGGGTTGGGGTACACTGAAGCTTTCTTT. Protein product: CASSLGGLGYTEAFF.